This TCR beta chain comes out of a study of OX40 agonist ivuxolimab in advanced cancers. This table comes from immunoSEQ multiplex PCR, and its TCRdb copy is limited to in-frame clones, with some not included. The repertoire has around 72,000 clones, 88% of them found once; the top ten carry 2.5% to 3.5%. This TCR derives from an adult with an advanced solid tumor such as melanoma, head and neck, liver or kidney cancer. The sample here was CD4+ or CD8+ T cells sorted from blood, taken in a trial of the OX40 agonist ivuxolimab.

DNA of the CDR3: TGTGCCAGCTCACCATATGTGGGACAGGTCCGCTCTGGGGCCAACGTCCTGACTTTC. Its translation is CASSPYVGQVRSGANVLTF. The gene calls are TRBV18 and TRBJ2-6, with 8 bases that match TRBD1. CDR1 is KGHSH, CDR2 LQKENI, per germline. With 2 bases clipped from V and 0 bases from J, the junction kept 9 bases outside the gene matches. The CDR3 has 19 residues.